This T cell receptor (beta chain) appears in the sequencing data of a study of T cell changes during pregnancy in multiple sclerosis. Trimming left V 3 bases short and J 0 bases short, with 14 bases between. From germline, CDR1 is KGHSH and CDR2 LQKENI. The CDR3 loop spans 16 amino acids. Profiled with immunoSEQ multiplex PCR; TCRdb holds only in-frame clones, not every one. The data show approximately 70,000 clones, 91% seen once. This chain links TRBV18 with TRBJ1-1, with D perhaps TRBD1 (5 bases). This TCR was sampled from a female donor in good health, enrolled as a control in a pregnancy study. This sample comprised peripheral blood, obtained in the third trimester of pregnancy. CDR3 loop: CASSPNAQGMNTEAFF. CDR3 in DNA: TGTGCCAGCTCACCGAATGCTCAGGGCATGAACACTGAAGCTTTCTTT.